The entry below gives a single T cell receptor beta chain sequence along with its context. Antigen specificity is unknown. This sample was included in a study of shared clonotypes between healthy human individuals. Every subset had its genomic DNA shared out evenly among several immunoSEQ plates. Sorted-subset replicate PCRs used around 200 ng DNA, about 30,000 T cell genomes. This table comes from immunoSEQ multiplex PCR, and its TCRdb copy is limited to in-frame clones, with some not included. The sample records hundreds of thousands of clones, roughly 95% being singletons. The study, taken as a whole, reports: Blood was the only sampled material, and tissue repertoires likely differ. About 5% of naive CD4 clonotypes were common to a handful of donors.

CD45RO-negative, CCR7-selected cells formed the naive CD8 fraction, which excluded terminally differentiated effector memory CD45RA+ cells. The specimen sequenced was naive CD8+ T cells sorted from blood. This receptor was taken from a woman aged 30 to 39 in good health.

CDR3 DNA: TGTGCCAGCAGTTTTACAGGGGGCAGCGCTGAAGCTTTCTTT. Translated, it gives CASSFTGGSAEAFF. V gene TRBV27 combines with J gene TRBJ1-1, with TRBD1 matching 9 bases. Germline V CDR1 and CDR2: MNHEY, SMNVEV (reference sequence). Germline trimming cut 3 bases from V and 6 bases from J; bases unmatched to any gene: 5. The CDR3 extends over 14 amino acids.